This entry lists 11 T cell receptor beta chains sequenced from one sample in a study of T-cell reconstitution after alpha-beta-depleted transplantation in children. Unique molecular identifiers were built into the TCRbeta library. Via MiXCR, TCRdb re-called the PCR reads, giving one row per CDR3 protein. Here the sample spans approximately 70,000 distinct CDR3 sequences, approximately 4.4% being singletons. The material sequenced was PBMCs, mostly from graft donor cells, taken 180 days after TCRalphabeta/CD19-depleted stem cell transplant. All receptors come from a boy younger than two who had a stem cell transplant for acute myeloid leukemia, so the T cells may come from the graft donor.

Of note for this clonotype: An end of the junction differs from the germline gene, which may be a read error. The rearrangement uses TRBV7-9 and TRBJ2-3, with 7 bases lining up with TRBD2. The CDR3 length is 14 residues. The germline V gene has CDR1 SEHNR and CDR2 FQNEAQ (reference sequence). The CDR3 nucleotides read TGTGCCAACAGCTTGATGGGGGGGGGGGATACGCAGTATTTT. Translation: CANSLMGGGDTQYF. The full variable domain, completed using reference TRBV7-9 and TRBJ2-3, is DTGVSQNPRHKITKRGQNVTFRCDPISEHNRLYWYRQTLGQGPEFLTYFQNEAQLEKSRLLSDRFSAERPKGSFSTLEIQRTEQGDSAMYLCANSLMGGGDTQYFGPGTRLTVL.

This clonotype was seen at least ten times. V gene TRBV29-1 combines with J gene TRBJ1-1, with D possibly being TRBD1 (5 bases). The germline V and J ends were trimmed by 6 bases and 2 bases, with 13 bases remaining between them. This CDR3 comprises 13 residues. CDR1 is SQVTM, CDR2 ANQGSEA, per germline. The CDR3: CSVNLGLNTEAFF. DNA of the CDR3: TGCAGCGTGAACCTGGGGCTAAACACTGAAGCTTTCTTT.

The table lists this clonotype with many counts. V is TRBV6-1 and J is TRBJ1-1, with D possibly being TRBD1 (5 bases). Trimming removed 4 bases at V and 0 bases at J, with 15 bases between. Germline V gene sequence: CDR1 MNHNS, CDR2 SASEGT. The CDR3 is 16 residues long. CDR3 DNA sequence: TGTGCCAGCAGTGGCGACAGAACGCACATGAACACTGAAGCTTTCTTT. This gives the protein CASSGDRTHMNTEAFF.

At least ten counts were recorded for this clonotype. The gene calls are TRBV5-1 and TRBJ2-1; 7 bases align to TRBD2. Losses at the gene ends were 0 bases for V and 1 base for J; bases not matched to a gene: 4. Germline assignment: CDR1 SGHRS and CDR2 YFSETQ. The CDR3 is 16 amino acids. Here the CDR3 DNA reads TGCGCCAGCAGCTTGGTGGGAGGGGTGTCCTACAATGAGCAGTTCTTC. Translated, it gives CASSLVGGVSYNEQFF.

This clonotype was counted many times. The J gene is TRBJ2-3, the V gene TRBV5-1, with D maybe TRBD1 (6 bases). The CDR3 has 13 amino acids. V was trimmed by 4 bases and J by 5 bases, leaving 11 bases between them. Germline values: CDR1 SGHRS, CDR2 YFSETQ. The CDR3 loop reads CASSTTGQDTQYF. Written as DNA, the CDR3 is TGCGCCAGCAGCACTACAGGGCAAGATACGCAGTATTTT.

This clonotype has at least ten counts. V usage is TRBV5-5 and J usage is TRBJ2-7; TRBD1 matches at 11 bases. This CDR3 spans 15 amino acids. Trimming took 2 bases from V and 7 from J; bases not matched to a gene: 8. Germline loops: CDR1 SGHKS, CDR2 YYEKEE (reference sequence). The CDR3 reads CASSFSGTGGNEQYV. In DNA, the CDR3 is TGTGCCAGCAGCTTCTCCGGGACAGGGGGGAATGAGCAGTACGTC.

This clonotype was observed many times. CDR3 nucleotide sequence: TGCGCCAGCAGCCCGACGACAGGGTTGGATGAGCAGTTCTTC. Its protein is CASSPTTGLDEQFF. The chain couples TRBV5-1 to TRBJ2-1; TRBD1 matches 7 bases. V lost 4 bases, J lost 8 bases, and 9 bases stayed unmatched. Germline CDR1 reads SGHRS; CDR2 reads YFSETQ. The CDR3 is 14 amino acids. Based on the CDR3 plus reference TRBV5-1 and TRBJ2-1, the full variable domain is KAGVTQTPRYLIKTRGQQVTLSCSPISGHRSVSWYQQTPGQGLQFLFEYFSETQRNKGNFPGRFSGRQFSNSRSEMNVSTLELGDSALYLCASSPTTGLDEQFFGPGTRLTVL.

This clonotype was seen many times. The V gene is TRBV10-3, the J gene TRBJ2-7, with 9 bases fitting TRBD1. CDR1 ENHRY and CDR2 SYGVKD come from the germline V gene. This CDR3 has 12 amino acids. V was pared by 6 bases and J by 5 bases, with 2 bases of the junction left unmatched. Written as DNA, the CDR3 is TGTGCCATCAGGGACAGGGGTAACGAGCAGTACTTC. Translation gives CAIRDRGNEQYF.

This clonotype was seen repeatedly, ten times or more. The V gene is TRBV20-1, the J gene TRBJ2-5; 9 positions agree with TRBD2. Germline trimming cut 0 bases from V and 2 bases from J; bases unmatched to any gene: 10. CDR3 length: 17 amino acids. The germline gives CDR1 DFQATT, CDR2 SNEGSKA (reference sequence). CDR3 region: CSARDLRLAGRQETQYF. In DNA, the CDR3 is TGCAGTGCTAGAGATTTAAGGCTAGCGGGGAGACAAGAGACCCAGTACTTC.

In its sample, this clonotype was seen many times. This rearrangement joins TRBV11-3 to TRBJ2-7, with D uncertain. CDR1 is SGHNT, CDR2 YENEEA, per germline. Trimming took 4 bases from V and 4 from J, leaving 11 bases between them. CDR3 length: 13 amino acids. CDR3 nucleotide sequence: TGTGCCAGCAGCTATGCGATGGGGTACGAGCAGTACGTC. Its translation is CASSYAMGYEQYV.

This clonotype was observed many times. V usage is TRBV6-5 and J usage is TRBJ1-4; D remains ambiguous. Germline V gene data show CDR1 as MNHEY and CDR2 as SVGAGI. CDR3 length: 14 amino acids. Trimming stripped 0 bases from V and 4 bases from J, with 6 bases between. The CDR3 nucleotides are TGTGCCAGCAGTTACTCAGCTATTAATGAAAAACTGTTTTTT. Encoded protein: CASSYSAINEKLFF.